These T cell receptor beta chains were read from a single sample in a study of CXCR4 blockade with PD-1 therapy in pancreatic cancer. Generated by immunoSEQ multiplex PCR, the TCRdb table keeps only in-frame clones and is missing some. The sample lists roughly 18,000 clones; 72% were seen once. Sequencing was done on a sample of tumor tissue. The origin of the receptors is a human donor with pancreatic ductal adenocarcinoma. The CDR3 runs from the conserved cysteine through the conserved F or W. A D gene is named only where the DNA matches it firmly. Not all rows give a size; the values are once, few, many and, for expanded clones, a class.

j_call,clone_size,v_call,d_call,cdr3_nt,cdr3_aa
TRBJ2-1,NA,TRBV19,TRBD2,TGTGCCAGTAGTATAGCGGCTAGCGGGAGCTCCTACAATGAGCAGTTCTTC,CASSIAASGSSYNEQFF
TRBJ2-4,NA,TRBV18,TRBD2,TGTGCCAGCTCCCCCACTAGCGCTAACAAAAACATTCAGTACTTC,CASSPTSANKNIQYF
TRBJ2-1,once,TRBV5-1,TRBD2,TGCGCCAGTACAGCCCGGGACATATTAGCGGGAGAGCAGTTCTTC,CASTARDILAGEQFF
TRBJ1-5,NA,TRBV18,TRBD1,TGTGCCAGCTCACCGTTTCCGGGACAGGGGGCAAGGGTTAGCAATCAGCCCCAGCATTTT,CASSPFPGQGARVSNQPQHF
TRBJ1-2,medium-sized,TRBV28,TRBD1,TGTGCCAGCAGTTTCGACAGGGGGCACAACTATGGCTACACCTTC,CASSFDRGHNYGYTF
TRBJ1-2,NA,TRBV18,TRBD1,TGTGCCAGCTCACAGGGCCCGGGACAGAACTATGGCTACACCTTC,CASSQGPGQNYGYTF
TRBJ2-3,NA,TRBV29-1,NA,TGCAGCGTTGAATCCCTCACAGATACGCAGTATTTT,CSVESLTDTQYF
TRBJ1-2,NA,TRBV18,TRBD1,TGTGCCAGCTCACCAGGGCCGGGACAGGGGGCGCCGGGCTACACCTTC,CASSPGPGQGAPGYTF
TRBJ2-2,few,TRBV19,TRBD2,TGTGCCAGTCATGTCGGAAGTAGCGGGGATCTCGCGAACACCGGGGAGCTGTTTTTT,CASHVGSSGDLANTGELFF
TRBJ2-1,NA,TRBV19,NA,TGTGCCAGTAGCAGTAATAGGGGATACAATGAGCAGTTCTTC,CASSSNRGYNEQFF